These T cell receptor beta chains were read from a single sample in a study of response to subunit inactivated influenza vaccine. TCRdb reprocessed the RT-PCR reads via MiXCR and lists one record per CDR3 protein. The sample has hundreds of thousands of distinct CDR3 sequences, less than 10% seen once. Sequencing was performed on PBMCs from blood, taken 23 months after vaccination. These receptors were obtained from a man between 50 and 69 years old who received an inactivated influenza vaccine. Each CDR3 is given with its conserved first and last residue. Some rows have no size entry. The others give once, few or many, or a class for an expanded clone.

size | J | V | CDR3
many | TRBJ2-7 | TRBV29-1 | CSVLGGLFSYEQYF
NA | TRBJ2-7 | TRBV12-3/TRBV12-4 | CASSPTLGRTSGGHEQYF
many | TRBJ2-7 | TRBV5-5 | CASSLAWASSYEQYF
few | TRBJ2-5 | TRBV2 | CASNRQGLGETQYF
NA | TRBJ2-2 | TRBV9 | CASTQSSAGELFF
few | TRBJ2-1 | TRBV11-3 | CASSEAGYEQFF
NA | TRBJ1-2 | TRBV11-2 | CASRKPGQGGFGYTF
NA | TRBJ1-3 | TRBV5-5 | CASSLGGRGLSGNTIYF
few | TRBJ2-3 | TRBV21-1 | CASSTPQGTNSTDTQYF
many | TRBJ1-5 | TRBV15 | CATSGDTGLGPQHF
few | TRBJ2-7 | TRBV7-8 | CASSLVLVGYEQYF
few | TRBJ1-1 | TRBV5-1 | CASTQRDRGDTEAFF
many | TRBJ2-7 | TRBV12-3/TRBV12-4 | CASSLANRAPGYEQYF
NA | TRBJ2-7 | TRBV20-1 | CSARPLAGVSYEQYF
NA | TRBJ1-2 | TRBV6-2/TRBV6-3 | CASSYGSSLSYTF
few | TRBJ2-6 | TRBV12-3/TRBV12-4 | CASSPGLAAGANVLTF
many | TRBJ1-6 | TRBV2 | CASRDQTGVGSPLHF
NA | TRBJ2-1 | TRBV10-2 | CASRGEGPLEQFF
NA | TRBJ1-5 | TRBV20-1 | CSAPPDTGNQPQHF
many | TRBJ2-1 | TRBV20-1 | CSAAAGTKTYNEQFF
NA | TRBJ1-2 | TRBV5-1 | CASSFRALPTNYGYTF
many | TRBJ1-5 | TRBV12-3/TRBV12-4 | CASSSISNQPQHF
NA | TRBJ2-2 | TRBV24-1 | CATSEGTTGGHRGSGELFF
few | TRBJ1-4 | TRBV6-1 | CASIRDGLNEKLFF
many | TRBJ2-5 | TRBV7-2 | CASSLAVGQGQETQYF
few | TRBJ1-1 | TRBV19 | CASEQGQNTEAFF
many | TRBJ2-5 | TRBV7-6 | CASSPRGYQETQYF
few | TRBJ2-3 | TRBV4-3 | CASSREVGRSDTQYF
NA | TRBJ2-7 | TRBV20-1 | CSATSRGVTYEQYF
few | TRBJ2-3 | TRBV11-2 | CASSFDGRTDTQYF
NA | TRBJ2-2 | TRBV15 | CATSRGLAGAGELFF
many | TRBJ1-4 | TRBV4-1 | CASSRDRANEKLFF
NA | TRBJ2-1 | TRBV6-5 | CASSSGQGAGEQFF
few | TRBJ2-7 | TRBV4-3 | CASSQETGTGVKYF
NA | TRBJ2-7 | TRBV3-1 | CASSQGARYEQYF
few | TRBJ2-3 | TRBV6-1 | CASTEKRGGRDTQYF
few | TRBJ2-1 | TRBV29-1 | CSVEGGSGDNEQFF
few | TRBJ2-2 | TRBV4-3 | CASSLETGGPNTGELFF
NA | TRBJ2-2 | TRBV7-6 | CSSSSNTGSGELFF
NA | TRBJ1-2 | TRBV24-1 | CATSDFGSYTF
few | TRBJ2-5 | TRBV4-1 | CASSQGLWRETQYF
few | TRBJ2-3 | TRBV7-2 | CASSLGGHPDTQYF
NA | TRBJ1-2 | TRBV20-1 | CSARADSRGGYTF
many | TRBJ1-4 | TRBV29-1 | CSASRDFNEKLFF
NA | TRBJ2-7 | TRBV5-8 | CASGVHGLVYEQYF
many | TRBJ2-1 | TRBV5-8 | CASSLGLANYNEQFF
many | TRBJ2-2 | TRBV24-1 | CATSDLGETNTGELFF
many | TRBJ2-3 | TRBV6-1 | CASSPRLEDTQYF
few | TRBJ2-7 | TRBV28 | CASRSDPTRSYEQYF
NA | TRBJ2-1 | TRBV4-1 | CASSQDEGGGPFREQFF